Presented here are 7 T cell receptor beta chains from one specimen sequenced in a study of shared clonotypes between healthy human individuals. The repertoire was sequenced with immunoSEQ multiplex PCR; TCRdb's copy has only in-frame clones and lacks some. The sample consists of 650,000 to 750,000 clones, roughly 70% of them appearing once. Sequences were obtained from memory CD4+ T cells sorted from blood. Specified subset: CD45RA-negative fraction. The receptor set was obtained from a woman aged 25 to 39 in good health.

This CDR3 is CSAPRDGYTF. The CDR3 DNA sequence: TGCAGTGCTCCCCGGGATGGCTACACCTTC. The rearrangement links TRBV20-1 to TRBJ1-2; no reliable D call. V was pared by 5 bases and J by 6 bases, with 7 bases between. CDR3 size: 10 residues. Germline V lookup: CDR1 DFQATT, CDR2 SNEGSKA (reference sequence).

This sequence joins TRBV28 and TRBJ1-4; no firm D call. V was trimmed by 4 bases and J by 6 bases, leaving 6 bases between them. Looked up from germline, CDR1 is MDHEN and CDR2 is SYDVKM. CDR3 length: 12 residues. The CDR3 DNA reads as TGTGCCAGCAGTTATTCCTATGAAAAACTGTTTTTT. Residues: CASSYSYEKLFF.

This clone is a singleton in its sample. This sequence joins TRBV9 and TRBJ2-1; the match to TRBD2 covers 13 bases. Germline assignment: CDR1 SGDLS and CDR2 YYNGEE. The CDR3 covers 18 residues. With 3 bases clipped from V and 4 bases from J, the junction kept 10 bases outside the gene matches. The CDR3 bases are TGTGCCAGCAGCGGACTGGGGACTAGCGGGGAGAGGTACAATGAGCAGTTCTTC. This gives the protein CASSGLGTSGERYNEQFF.

J is TRBJ2-1 and V is TRBV25-1; the D is unclear. Germline V lookup: CDR1 MGHDK, CDR2 SYGVNS. V was clipped by 6 bases and J by 0 bases, with 12 bases between them. The CDR3 loop spans 15 amino acids. The CDR3 sequence is CASSYRRSSYNEQFF. CDR3 bases: TGTGCCAGCAGCTATCGCCGGAGCTCCTACAATGAGCAGTTCTTC.

This clone occurred once. This chain links TRBV28 with TRBJ1-1; D not certain. Germline lookup yields CDR1 MDHEN and CDR2 SYDVKM. The CDR3 runs to 15 residues. Trimming took 2 bases from V and 0 from J, leaving 10 bases between them. This CDR3 is CASSLKVRVNTEAFF. The CDR3, as DNA: TGTGCCAGCAGTTTAAAGGTCCGGGTGAACACTGAAGCTTTCTTT. Complete variable domain (other parts from reference TRBV28 and TRBJ1-1): DVKVTQSSRYLVKRTGEKVFLECVQDMDHENMFWYRQDPGLGLRLIYFSYDVKMKEKGDIPEGYSVSREKKERFSLILESASTNQTSMYLCASSLKVRVNTEAFFGQGTRLTVV.

This clone was seen only a few times. The genes are TRBV7-3 and TRBJ2-1, with TRBD2 identical over 11 bases. The germline gives CDR1 SGHTA, CDR2 FQGTGA. This CDR3 has 15 residues. J was trimmed by 4 bases and V by 5 bases; bases with no gene match: 4. The chain's CDR3 is CASSQTSGVYNEQFF. The CDR3 DNA reads as TGTGCCAGCAGCCAGACTAGCGGGGTTTACAATGAGCAGTTCTTC.

This chain connects TRBV7-9 to TRBJ2-5; D is undetermined. The CDR3 spans 12 residues. V gave up 4 bases and J gave up 5 bases, with 8 bases separating them. Germline-derived CDR1 and CDR2 are SEHNR and FQNEAQ (reference sequence). The CDR3 DNA reads TGTGCCAGCAGCTCCGAGCCGGAGACCCAGTACTTC. Protein: CASSSEPETQYF.